The clone carrying this T cell receptor (beta chain) was recorded many times. Its antigen is still unknown. The read terminates 3 residues before the CDR3 end, so the remaining end is supplied by the germline J gene. The table came from immunoSEQ multiplex PCR; TCRdb's copy has only in-frame clones and leaves some out. The sample yields under 30,000 clones, without any singletons. CDR3 size: 15 residues. With 4 bases removed from V and 0 bases from J, the gap between germline ends came to 13 bases. Germline CDR1 reads SGHRS; CDR2 reads YFSETQ. This record belongs to a study of T cell clonality in common variable immunodeficiency. Study observations and caveats: Repertoire-complication correlations in CVID were limited by patient heterogeneity. Reportedly, TCR beta sequences from common variable immunodeficiency showed fewer deletions and N-nucleotide insertions. Compared with healthy controls, CVID subjects showed increased TCRbeta clonality, mostly in about a third.

What was sequenced was peripheral blood mononuclear cells. The gene calls are TRBV5-1 and TRBJ2-5; D might be TRBD2 (5 bases). This receptor was identified in a human donor with common variable immunodeficiency. The CDR3 bases that were read are TGCGCCAGCAGCCCTGAGGGCCCGTACCAAGAGACC. Translating it yields CASSPEGPYQET. The full CDR3 is CASSPEGPYQETQYF.